This T cell receptor (beta chain) was sequenced during a study of T cells in localized non-small cell lung cancer. Method: immunoSEQ multiplex PCR; TCRdb's copy keeps in-frame clones and lacks some. This table holds 10,000 to 15,000 clones, just over 85% found once. This clone was counted once. Its antigen is unknown. Study findings and constraints: Out of the top 100 tumor clones, a median around 57 were seen in adjacent lung. Uninvolved nearby lung showed the greatest T cell clonality, exceeding that found in tumor. Greater blood T cell density accompanied longer overall survival.

Trimming removed 3 bases at V and 0 bases at J, with 18 bases between. The CDR3 loop spans 16 amino acids. Germline V gene data show CDR1 as GTSNPN and CDR2 as SVGIG (reference sequence). The source is a male donor at least 60 years old with stage III lung adenocarcinoma. The source material was peripheral blood, sampled before any cancer treatment. This chain links TRBV30 with TRBJ2-7; no clear D gene. This CDR3 is CAWREPSGARSYEQYF. The CDR3 DNA follows: TGTGCCTGGAGGGAGCCCTCGGGCGCGCGCTCCTACGAGCAGTACTTC. The variable domain in full, with the rest retrieved from reference TRBV30 and TRBJ2-7, is SQTIHQWPATLVQPVGSPLSLECTVEGTSNPNLYWYRQAAGRGLQLLFYSVGIGQISSEVPQNLSASRPQDRQFILSSKKLLLSDSGFYLCAWREPSGARSYEQYFGPGTRLTVT.